The 8 T cell receptor beta chains given below trace back to one sample, sequenced in a study of PD-1 blockade in classical Hodgkin lymphoma. Noted time point: cycle 4 day 1 (C4D1), after 6 weeks of nivolumab. Brentuximab vedotin exposure varied among the patients, all of whom had relapsed after autologous stem cell transplantation. Thawed PBMCs were the source of CD4+ T cells, purified by magnetic negative selection. Using immunoSEQ multiplex PCR, the repertoire was profiled, and TCRdb retains in-frame clones only, with some absent. The sample has around 30,000 clones; 65% to 85% are singletons. This specimen was CD4+ T cells from blood, taken before the fourth cycle of nivolumab. These receptors all come from a human donor with classical Hodgkin lymphoma.

The chain recombines TRBV5-1 with TRBJ2-7; D is uncertain. CDR3 length: 13 amino acids. Germline CDR1 and CDR2: SGHRS and YFSETQ. V shed 2 bases and J shed 6 bases, with 12 bases lying between them. CDR3 sequence (DNA): TGCGCCAGCAGCTTTGAACGGCTTCGCGAGCAGTACTTC. This sequence encodes CASSFERLREQYF.

This clone occurred a few times. The chain carries TRBV4-2 and TRBJ1-1, with D possibly being TRBD1 (6 bases). This CDR3 has 14 residues. From germline, CDR1 is LGHNA and CDR2 YNFKEQ. V lost 4 bases, J lost 3 bases, and 12 bases lay in between. CDR3 sequence reads: CASSRDRSDTEAFF. CDR3 in DNA: TGTGCCAGCAGCCGAGACAGGTCCGACACTGAAGCTTTCTTT.

J is TRBJ2-7 and V is TRBV18, with D perhaps assigned TRBD1 or TRBD2 (5 bases each). Per the germline V gene, CDR1 is KGHSH and CDR2 is LQKENI. Trimming stripped 6 bases from V and 6 bases from J, with 27 bases between. The CDR3 has 17 amino acids. The DNA for the CDR3 is TGTGCCAGCTCTCCCTTACCGCCAGTCGGGGCGAGTCGCGAGCAGTACTTC. It yields the protein CASSPLPPVGASREQYF.

This chain links TRBV10-3 with TRBJ2-7, with 9 bases lining up with TRBD1. Germline-derived CDR1 and CDR2 are ENHRY and SYGVKD. V gave up 3 bases and J gave up 7 bases; unmatched junction bases: 13. This CDR3 comprises 16 residues. CDR3 bases: TGTGCCATCAGTGAAAGGGGTTTTGGGACAGGGAGTGAGCAGTACTTC. It specifies CAISERGFGTGSEQYF.

This clone occurred a few times. The chain joins TRBV19 to TRBJ2-7; the D gene could be TRBD1 or TRBD2 (6 bases each). The germline CDR1 and CDR2 sequences are LNHDA and SQIVND (reference sequence). This CDR3 is built from 15 residues. V shed 4 bases and J shed 2 bases, with 15 bases lying between them. Here the CDR3 DNA reads TGTGCCAGTAGTAGAGAACAGGGAGGAACCTACGAGCAGTACTTC. It encodes CASSREQGGTYEQYF.

This sequence joins TRBV2 and TRBJ2-1, with a tentative D call TRBD2 (6 bases). Germline values: CDR1 SNHLY, CDR2 FYNNEI. The CDR3 consists of 13 residues. The V gene lost 6 bases and the J gene lost 5 bases, with 11 bases spanning the gap. The CDR3 is CASRGTSNNEQFF. CDR3 DNA sequence: TGTGCCAGCAGAGGGACTTCGAACAATGAGCAGTTCTTC. Variable domain in full (rest from reference TRBV2 and TRBJ2-1): EPEVTQTPSHQVTQMGQEVILRCVPISNHLYFYWYRQILGQKVEFLVSFYNNEISEKSEIFDDQFSVERPDGSNFTLKIRSTKLEDSAMYFCASRGTSNNEQFFGPGTRLTVL.

The chain has TRBV5-1 and TRBJ2-2, with D hard to call. Trimming cost V 2 bases and J 2 bases, with 10 bases left between them. The CDR3 extends over 15 amino acids. The germline V gene has CDR1 SGHRS and CDR2 YFSETQ. This CDR3 is CASSFLGSNTGELFF. In nucleotides, the CDR3 is TGCGCCAGCAGCTTCCTGGGGTCCAACACCGGGGAGCTGTTTTTT. The complete variable domain, with remaining parts taken from reference TRBV5-1 and TRBJ2-2, reads KAGVTQTPRYLIKTRGQQVTLSCSPISGHRSVSWYQQTPGQGLQFLFEYFSETQRNKGNFPGRFSGRQFSNSRSEMNVSTLELGDSALYLCASSFLGSNTGELFFGEGSRLTVL.

The chain couples TRBV5-1 to TRBJ1-2, with D tentatively TRBD1 (6 bases). Germline V lookup: CDR1 SGHRS, CDR2 YFSETQ. The CDR3 contains 13 residues. The ends were cut back, 4 bases at V and 8 bases at J, with 15 bases in the middle. The CDR3 sequence is CASSPLGAGGYTF. In DNA, the CDR3 is TGCGCCAGCAGCCCCCTGGGGGCCGGAGGCTACACCTTC.